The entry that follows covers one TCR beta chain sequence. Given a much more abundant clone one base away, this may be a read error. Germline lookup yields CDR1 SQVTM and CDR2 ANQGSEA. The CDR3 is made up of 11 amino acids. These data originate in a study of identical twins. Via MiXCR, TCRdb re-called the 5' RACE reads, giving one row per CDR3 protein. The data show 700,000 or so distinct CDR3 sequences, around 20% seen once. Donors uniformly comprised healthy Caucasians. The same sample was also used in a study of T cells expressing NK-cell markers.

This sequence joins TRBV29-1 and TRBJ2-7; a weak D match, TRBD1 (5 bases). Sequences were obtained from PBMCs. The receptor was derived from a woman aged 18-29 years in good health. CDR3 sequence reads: CSLEQGYEQYF. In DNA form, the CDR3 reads TGCAGCCTTGAGCAGGGTTACGAGCAGTACTTC.